This is a list of T cell receptor beta chains from one sample in a study of T cell responses to AZD1222 COVID-19 vaccine. Some clones are missing from TCRdb's copy, which holds only in-frame ones; the method was immunoSEQ multiplex PCR. The table lists roughly 140,000 clones, roughly 88% of them singletons. The sequencing here drew on peripheral blood, taken on day 0 of AZD1222 vaccination. The receptors derive from an adult in good health. Both conserved end residues are part of each CDR3. The order of the fields is V gene, J gene, clone size, D gene, CDR3 protein, CDR3 DNA. D genes are given only for firm matches. Only some rows state a clone size, as once, few, many or a class for expanded clones.

>TRBV10-3|TRBJ2-1|-|TRBD2
CAIRRTGTSGSRDEQFF
TGTGCCATCAGAAGAACCGGGACTAGCGGGAGTAGAGACGAGCAGTTCTTC
>TRBV11-1|TRBJ2-7|-|TRBD2
CASSPAGGPYEQYF
TGTGCCAGCAGTCCAGCGGGGGGGCCCTACGAGCAGTACTTC
>TRBV28|TRBJ2-7|-|TRBD2
CASSPPRLAGDYEQYF
TGTGCCAGCAGTCCCCCTAGACTAGCGGGAGACTACGAGCAGTACTTC
>TRBV13|TRBJ2-5|-|TRBD1
CASSPSETGVKETQYF
TGTGCCAGCAGCCCCTCGGAGACAGGGGTTAAAGAGACCCAGTACTTC
>TRBV29-1|TRBJ2-1|-|TRBD1
CSAMGQGSYNEQFF
TGCAGCGCGATGGGACAGGGCTCCTACAATGAGCAGTTCTTC
>TRBV25-1|TRBJ2-2|few|TRBD1
CASGLGTGGPGELFF
TGTGCCAGCGGGCTCGGGACAGGAGGACCCGGGGAGCTGTTTTTT
>TRBV3-1/TRBV3-2|TRBJ1-1|-|-
CASSPGDTEAFF
TGTGCCAGCAGCCCGGGCGACACTGAAGCTTTCTTT
>TRBV11-1|TRBJ2-7|-|-
CASSLGGSYEQYF
TGTGCCAGCAGCTTAGGGGGGTCCTACGAGCAGTACTTC
>TRBV28|TRBJ1-4|-|-
CASSLGRVEEKLFF
TGTGCCAGCAGTTTGGGCAGGGTGGAGGAAAAACTGTTTTTT
>TRBV3-1/TRBV3-2|TRBJ2-3|-|-
CASSQDMVTDTQYF
TGTGCCAGCAGCCAAGATATGGTTACAGATACGCAGTATTTT
>TRBV27|TRBJ1-3|-|TRBD1
CASRRTGGHTIYF
TGTGCCAGCAGGCGGACAGGGGGGCACACCATATATTTT
>TRBV10-3|TRBJ1-1|once|TRBD1
CATPQGLMNTEAFF
TGTGCCACCCCACAGGGGCTCATGAACACTGAAGCTTTCTTT
>TRBV6-5|TRBJ1-3|-|-
CASRKGSGNTIYF
TGTGCCAGCAGGAAGGGGTCTGGAAACACCATATATTTT
>TRBV28|TRBJ1-3|-|-
CASTLYRDSGNTIYF
TGTGCCAGCACCCTATACCGGGACTCTGGAAACACCATATATTTT
>TRBV6-5|TRBJ2-1|-|-
CASTPTVMNNEQFF
TGTGCCAGCACACCGACAGTAATGAACAATGAGCAGTTCTTC
>TRBV28|TRBJ2-7|-|-
CASSSRRGVGGQYF
TGTGCCAGCAGTTCCCGGCGGGGTGTTGGCGGGCAGTACTTC
>TRBV5-4|TRBJ1-3|-|-
CASGRSGNTIYF
TGTGCCAGCGGAAGGTCTGGAAACACCATATATTTT
>TRBV4-2|TRBJ2-1|-|TRBD2
CASSPLAGLLNEQFF
TGTGCCAGCAGTCCACTAGCGGGGCTTCTCAATGAGCAGTTCTTC
>TRBV6-4|TRBJ2-7|-|TRBD2
CASSAPGTSGRSRHEQYF
TGTGCCAGCAGCGCCCCCGGGACTAGCGGGAGATCCCGCCACGAGCAGTACTTC
>TRBV5-6|TRBJ1-1|-|-
CASSLRGGTEAFF
TGTGCCAGCAGCTTAAGAGGGGGCACTGAAGCTTTCTTT
>TRBV7-2|TRBJ2-7|once|TRBD2
CASSRQTSGTMSEQYF
TGTGCCAGCAGCAGGCAAACTAGCGGGACGATGAGTGAGCAGTACTTC
>TRBV28|TRBJ2-1|-|-
CASSAGTPSAYNEQFF
TGTGCCAGCAGCGCCGGGACTCCTTCCGCGTACAATGAGCAGTTCTTC
>TRBV4-2|TRBJ2-3|-|-
CASSRIPLEPDTQYF
TGTGCCAGCAGCCGTATCCCATTAGAACCAGATACGCAGTATTTT
>TRBV7-9|TRBJ1-6|-|-
CASSPPGGALHF
TGTGCCAGCAGCCCCCCTGGAGGGGCCCTCCACTTT
>TRBV13|TRBJ2-5|-|TRBD2
CASGAGRVQETQYF
TGTGCCAGCGGGGCAGGGAGGGTCCAAGAGACCCAGTACTTC
>TRBV9|TRBJ2-3|-|TRBD2
CASSGLAGTEDTQYF
TGTGCCAGCAGCGGTCTAGCGGGGACGGAAGATACGCAGTATTTT
>TRBV5-6|TRBJ2-1|few|-
CASSLASYNEQFF
TGTGCCAGCAGCTTGGCCTCGTACAATGAGCAGTTCTTC
>TRBV19|TRBJ1-6|-|TRBD1
CASTTDRVSPLHF
TGTGCCAGTACCACGGACAGGGTTTCACCCCTCCACTTT
>TRBV19|TRBJ1-5|-|-
CASKRDGTYQPQHF
TGTGCCAGTAAGAGGGACGGCACTTATCAGCCCCAGCATTTT
>TRBV9|TRBJ1-1|-|TRBD1
CASSAGGGNTEAFF
TGTGCCAGCAGTGCAGGGGGAGGGAACACTGAAGCTTTCTTT
>TRBV7-9|TRBJ2-5|-|-
CASSVSSETQYF
TGTGCCAGCAGTGTAAGTTCGGAGACCCAGTACTTC
>TRBV18|TRBJ2-3|-|TRBD2
CASSRARTSGMAGTDTQYF
TGTGCCAGCTCAAGGGCGAGGACTAGCGGGATGGCGGGCACAGATACGCAGTATTTT
>TRBV7-7|TRBJ2-5|-|-
CASSLAGSGEETQYF
TGTGCTAGCAGCTTGGCAGGGTCGGGAGAGGAGACCCAGTACTTC
>TRBV19|TRBJ2-3|-|-
CASSGAGTDTQYF
TGTGCCAGTAGTGGTGCGGGCACAGATACGCAGTATTTT
>TRBV24-1|TRBJ1-3|-|-
CASLQCSGNTIYF
TGTGCCTCATTACAGTGCTCTGGAAACACCATATATTTT
>TRBV5-1|TRBJ1-1|-|-
CASSQTGSGTEAFF
TGCGCCAGCAGCCAGACAGGTTCAGGCACTGAAGCTTTCTTT
>TRBV7-2|TRBJ2-7|-|-
CASSLTLPYEQYF
TGTGCCAGCAGCTTAACCTTACCCTACGAGCAGTACTTC
>TRBV5-1|TRBJ1-1|-|TRBD1
CASSARQGRMNTEAFF
TGCGCCAGCAGCGCCCGACAGGGAAGAATGAACACTGAAGCTTTCTTT
>TRBV13|TRBJ2-3|once|TRBD2
CASSGGLAGVRSTDTQYF
TGTGCCAGCAGCGGGGGACTAGCGGGAGTCAGGAGCACAGATACGCAGTATTTT
>TRBV5-1|TRBJ2-7|-|-
CASSSDRSQYEQYF
TGCGCCAGCAGTTCCGACAGGTCTCAATACGAGCAGTACTTC
>TRBV13|TRBJ2-3|-|TRBD2
CASSQRLRTSGRDWDTQYF
TGTGCCAGCAGCCAACGACTTCGGACTAGCGGGAGAGATTGGGATACGCAGTATTTT
>TRBV18|TRBJ2-1|-|TRBD2
CASSPLGLAGGVEQFF
TGTGCCAGCTCACCACTGGGACTAGCGGGAGGGGTTGAGCAGTTCTTC
>TRBV6-5|TRBJ2-5|-|-
CASEVGDETQYF
TGTGCCAGCGAAGTAGGAGACGAGACCCAGTACTTC
>TRBV18|TRBJ2-7|-|TRBD2
CASSPMASGGRSEQYF
TGTGCCAGCTCACCAATGGCTAGCGGAGGGAGGAGCGAGCAGTACTTC
>TRBV28|TRBJ1-2|-|-
CASGLMGGYTF
TGTGCCAGCGGATTAATGGGTGGCTACACCTTC
>TRBV7-3|TRBJ2-5|-|-
CASSPGSQAQETQYF
TGTGCCAGCAGCCCCGGTTCCCAAGCGCAAGAGACCCAGTACTTC
>TRBV29-1|TRBJ2-7|-|TRBD1
CSIETQGSSYEQYF
TGCAGCATTGAAACACAGGGGTCGTCCTACGAGCAGTACTTC
>TRBV12-5|TRBJ2-5|-|-
CASGSRDTQYF
TGTGCTAGTGGTTCGCGGGACACCCAGTACTTC
>TRBV28|TRBJ2-2|many|TRBD2
CASSLAGVATGELFF
TGTGCCAGCAGCTTAGCGGGAGTAGCCACCGGGGAGCTGTTTTTT
>TRBV5-4|TRBJ2-5|-|-
CASSLFGRETQYF
TGTGCCAGCAGCTTGTTTGGGCGAGAGACCCAGTACTTC
>TRBV5-6|TRBJ2-5|-|-
CASSHTPMRQETQYF
TGTGCCAGCAGCCACACCCCGATGAGGCAAGAGACCCAGTACTTC
>TRBV5-5|TRBJ1-5|-|-
CASSPGRINQPQHF
TGTGCCAGCAGCCCCGGACGGATCAATCAGCCCCAGCATTTT
>TRBV24-1|TRBJ2-2|-|-
CATSGGSRLGGELFF
TGTGCCACCAGTGGGGGCAGCCGCCTGGGCGGGGAGCTGTTTTTT
>TRBV7-9|TRBJ1-2|-|-
CASSLAAGRRNYGYTF
TGTGCCAGCAGCTTAGCAGCGGGGAGGCGGAACTATGGCTACACCTTC